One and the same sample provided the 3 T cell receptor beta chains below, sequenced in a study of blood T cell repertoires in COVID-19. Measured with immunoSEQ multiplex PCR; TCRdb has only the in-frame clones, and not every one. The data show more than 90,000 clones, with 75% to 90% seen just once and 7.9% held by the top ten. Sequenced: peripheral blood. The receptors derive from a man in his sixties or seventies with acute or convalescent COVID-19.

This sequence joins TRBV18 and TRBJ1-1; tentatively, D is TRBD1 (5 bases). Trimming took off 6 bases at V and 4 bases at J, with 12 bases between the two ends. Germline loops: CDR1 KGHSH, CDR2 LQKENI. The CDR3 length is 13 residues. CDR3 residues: CASSPQGGTEAFF. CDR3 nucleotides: TGTGCCAGCTCTCCTCAGGGAGGCACTGAAGCTTTCTTT.

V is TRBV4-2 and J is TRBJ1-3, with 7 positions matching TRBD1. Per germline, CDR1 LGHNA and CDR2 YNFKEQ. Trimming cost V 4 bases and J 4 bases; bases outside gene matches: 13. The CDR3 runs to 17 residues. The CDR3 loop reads CASSLIREGARGNTIYF. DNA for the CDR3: TGTGCCAGCAGCCTCATTAGAGAGGGGGCAAGAGGAAACACCATATATTTT.

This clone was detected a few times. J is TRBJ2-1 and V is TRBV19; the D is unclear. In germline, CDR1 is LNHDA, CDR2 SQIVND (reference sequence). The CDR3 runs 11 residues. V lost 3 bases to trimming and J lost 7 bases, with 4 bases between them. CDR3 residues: CASSIVNEQFF. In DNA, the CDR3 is TGTGCCAGTAGTATCGTGAATGAGCAGTTCTTC.